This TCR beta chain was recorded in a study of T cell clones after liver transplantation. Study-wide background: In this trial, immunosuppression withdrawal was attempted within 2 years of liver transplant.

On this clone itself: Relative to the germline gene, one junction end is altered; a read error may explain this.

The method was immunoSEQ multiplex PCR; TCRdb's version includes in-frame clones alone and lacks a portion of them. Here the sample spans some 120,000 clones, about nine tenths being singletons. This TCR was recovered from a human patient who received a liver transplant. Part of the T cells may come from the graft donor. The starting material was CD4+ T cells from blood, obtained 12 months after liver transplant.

CDR3 region: CASSHRQGLQGTQYF. The CDR3 DNA follows: TGTGCCAGTAGTCACCGACAGGGGCTACAAGGGACCCAGTACTTC. The rearrangement links TRBV19 to TRBJ2-5; 8 bases match TRBD1. The germline V gene has CDR1 LNHDA and CDR2 SQIVND (reference sequence). The CDR3 runs to 15 residues.